These 28 T cell receptor beta chains came from one sample sequenced in a study of blood T cells in healthy people across ages. For the second PCR, which ran for 7 to 11 cycles, a sample-barcoded 5' primer and a J-beta primer mix were used. TCRdb used MiXCR to reprocess the 5' RACE reads, holding one entry per CDR3 protein. The sample contains roughly 1,000,000 distinct CDR3 sequences, about 25% of which appear only once. This sample also appeared in a second study, on T cells of mothers and their children.

Sequencing was done on a sample of blood. Receptors were obtained from a girl aged 2-10 years in good health.

This chain joins TRBV5-1 and TRBJ1-1; possible D gene TRBD1, 6 bases. In germline, CDR1 is SGHRS, CDR2 YFSETQ. V was clipped by 2 bases and J by 0 bases, with 20 bases between them. The CDR3 has 18 amino acids. This CDR3 is CASSFRPGAVELNTEAFF. CDR3 nucleotide sequence: TGCGCCAGCAGCTTCCGGCCAGGGGCGGTAGAATTGAACACTGAAGCTTTCTTT.

The chain links TRBV29-1 to TRBJ1-1; 10 positions agree with TRBD1. The CDR3 is 14 residues long. The ends lost 8 bases at V and 1 base at J; junction bases unmatched: 7. Germline CDR1 and CDR2: SQVTM and ANQGSEA. CDR3 nucleotides: TGCAGCTCGGGACAGGGGATGACGAACACTGAAGCTTTCTTT. Translated, it gives CSSGQGMTNTEAFF.

The chain links TRBV6-1 to TRBJ2-1; D may be TRBD2 (6 bases). The J call may not be correct, given that the DNA end is closer to TRBJ2-7. Germline CDR1 is MNHNS and CDR2 is SASEGT. This CDR3 has 14 amino acids. The CDR3 nucleotides are TGTGCCAGCACTACGGGGGACCTATTTTACGAGCAGTACTTC. Its translation: CASTTGDLFYEQYF.

V usage is TRBV7-2 and J usage is TRBJ2-7; a possible D gene is TRBD1 (6 bases). This CDR3 region has 16 residues. V was trimmed by 1 base and J by 4 bases, leaving 17 bases between them. CDR1 and CDR2 from the germline V gene are SGHTA and FQGNSA. CDR3 in amino acids: CASSLGSGRGHYEQYF. The CDR3 DNA is TGTGCCAGCAGCTTAGGATCGGGCAGGGGACATTACGAGCAGTACTTC.

The chain recombines TRBV12-3 or TRBV12-4 with TRBJ2-5; 8 bases are a match to TRBD1. The DNA matches TRBJ2-7 better at its end, which makes the J call doubtful. There are 15 residues in the CDR3. CDR3 nucleotides: TGTGCCAGCAGTAGATGGACAGGGTTAATCTACGAGCAGTACTTC. The encoded protein is CASSRWTGLIYEQYF.

In its sample, this clonotype was seen a few times. The chain has TRBV29-1 and TRBJ2-3; 7 nucleotides match TRBD2. Germline V gene sequence: CDR1 SQVTM, CDR2 ANQGSEA. The CDR3 is 13 residues long. The V gene end was trimmed by 0 bases and the J gene end by 4 bases; junction bases not matched to a gene: 1. The CDR3 DNA is TGCAGCGTTGAAGATGCGGGGGCAGATACGCAGTATTTT. Translation gives CSVEDAGADTQYF.

The V and J genes are TRBV19 and TRBJ1-1; D is perhaps TRBD1 (6 bases). The CDR3 has 12 residues. Germline V CDR1 and CDR2: LNHDA, SQIVND (reference sequence). Deletions cut 8 bases from V and 1 base from J, with 8 bases between. The CDR3 region is CASQDRNTEAFF. CDR3 in DNA: TGTGCCAGTCAGGACAGGAACACTGAAGCTTTCTTT.

This clonotype has a handful of counts. The chain carries TRBV6-5 and TRBJ2-5; D may match TRBD1 or TRBD2 (5 bases each). Germline loops: CDR1 MNHEY, CDR2 SVGAGI. This CDR3 has 12 residues. Trimming stripped 4 bases from V and 8 bases from J, with 11 bases between. The CDR3 nucleotides are TGTGCCAGCAGTTTGGGGGACGGAACCCAGTACTTC. It is translated as CASSLGDGTQYF.

The chain uses TRBV27 and TRBJ1-2; no clear D. The V gene lost 5 bases and the J gene lost 9 bases, with 25 bases spanning the gap. The CDR3 loop spans 16 amino acids. Germline lookup yields CDR1 MNHEY and CDR2 SMNVEV (reference sequence). This CDR3 is CASSPLGGIDASSYTF. CDR3 DNA sequence: TGTGCCAGCAGTCCCCTGGGAGGGATCGATGCTTCTAGCTACACCTTC.

The V call is TRBV2, the J call TRBJ2-1, with a possible D match to TRBD1 (6 bases). Trimming removed 7 bases at V and 5 bases at J, with 12 bases between. The CDR3 consists of 13 residues. Germline-derived CDR1 and CDR2 are SNHLY and FYNNEI. The CDR3 loop is CASMFNRDNEQFF. The CDR3 DNA is TGTGCCAGCATGTTCAACAGGGACAATGAGCAGTTCTTC.

In its sample, this clonotype was seen a few times. The V gene is TRBV6-6, the J gene TRBJ1-2, with 10 bases matching TRBD1. CDR1 and CDR2 (germline): MNHNY, SVGAGI (reference sequence). V lost 2 bases and J lost 3; bases outside the gene matches: 3. The CDR3 is 15 residues long. The CDR3 region has the DNA TGTGCCAGCAGTTACAGACAGGGGGCCGACTATGGCTACACCTTC. Translated, it gives CASSYRQGADYGYTF.

This clonotype was seen a handful of times. CDR3 sequence: CAISDIRTDTQYF. CDR3 bases: TGTGCCATCAGTGATATCCGCACAGATACGCAGTATTTT. V usage is TRBV10-3 and J usage is TRBJ2-3; no definite D call. The germline gives CDR1 ENHRY, CDR2 SYGVKD. The CDR3 spans 13 residues. V lost 3 bases and J 1 base, leaving 5 bases between the germline ends.

The chain couples TRBV5-1 to TRBJ2-3, with D maybe TRBD2 (6 bases). The CDR3 has 16 amino acids. Trimming cost V 4 bases and J 1 base, with 16 bases left between them. The germline V gene has CDR1 SGHRS and CDR2 YFSETQ. The CDR3 loop is CASSIPTSGGTDTQYF. The CDR3 DNA reads as TGCGCCAGCAGCATCCCGACTAGTGGTGGCACAGATACGCAGTATTTT.

The V gene is TRBV12-3 or TRBV12-4, the J gene TRBJ1-1; 7 bases are shared with TRBD1. This CDR3 spans 14 amino acids. The V gene end was trimmed by 4 bases and the J gene end by 5 bases; junction bases not matched to a gene: 7. CDR3 bases: TGTGCCAGCAGTTCTAGACAGGGAAGGACTGAAGCTTTCTTT. Residues: CASSSRQGRTEAFF.

The rearrangement joins TRBV6-5 to TRBJ1-1; D uncertain. The CDR3 extends over 11 amino acids. Trimming stripped 7 bases from V and 6 bases from J, with 9 bases between. CDR1 is MNHEY, CDR2 SVGAGI, per germline. CDR3 nucleotides: TGTGCCAGCAATGGAGGAGCTGAAGCTTTCTTT. As protein: CASNGGAEAFF.

This clonotype was counted only a few times. V gene TRBV27 combines with J gene TRBJ1-2; D is possibly TRBD1 (6 bases). The CDR3 has 15 residues. Trimming removed 7 bases from V and 6 bases from J, with 21 bases in between. In germline, CDR1 is MNHEY, CDR2 SMNVEV (reference sequence). The CDR3 coding sequence is TGTGCCAGCAACGCAGGAGGGGGGGTTCGGAATGGCTACACCTTC. This codes for CASNAGGGVRNGYTF.

In its sample, this clonotype was seen a few times. This chain joins TRBV28 and TRBJ2-5; weak D call: TRBD2 (5 bases). The closer fit of TRBJ2-7 to the DNA end suggests the J call may be wrong. This CDR3 contains 15 residues. Per germline, CDR1 MDHEN and CDR2 SYDVKM. As DNA, the CDR3 is TGTGCCAGCAGTTCCCCTGAATACGGACTGTGCGAGCAGTACTTC. Its protein is CASSSPEYGLCEQYF.

This clonotype turned up a few times. This sequence joins TRBV5-1 and TRBJ2-7, with D maybe TRBD2 (5 bases). The CDR3 has 13 amino acids. Trimming cost V 0 bases and J 7 bases, with 11 bases left between them. The V gene's germline CDR1 is SGHRS and CDR2 YFSETQ. The DNA for the CDR3 is TGCGCCAGCAGCTTGGCGGGGAGATCAGAGCAGTACTTC. Protein sequence: CASSLAGRSEQYF.

The chain employs TRBV20-1 and TRBJ2-1; 8 nucleotides match TRBD2. This CDR3 has 13 amino acids. The germline gives CDR1 DFQATT, CDR2 SNEGSKA (reference sequence). With V trimmed by 5 bases and J by 7 bases, 7 bases remained unmatched. CDR3 nucleotide sequence: TGCAGTGCTCCCTTAGCGGGGAATAATGAGCAGTTCTTC. The encoded protein is CSAPLAGNNEQFF.

This clonotype was seen only a few times. The CDR3 loop reads CASSASDRGPYEQYF. Written as DNA, the CDR3 is TGTGCCAGCAGTGCATCCGACAGGGGCCCCTACGAGCAGTACTTC. This chain links TRBV6-6 with TRBJ2-7; the match to TRBD1 covers 8 bases. Germline V CDR1 and CDR2: MNHNY, SVGAGI (reference sequence). Trimming removed 5 bases from V and 2 bases from J; junction bases left unmatched: 8. The CDR3 runs to 15 residues.

This clonotype came up a few times. The chain joins TRBV7-9 to TRBJ1-4, with TRBD1 matching over 7 bases. Germline loops: CDR1 SEHNR, CDR2 FQNEAQ (reference sequence). The CDR3 totals 16 residues. V lost 6 bases to trimming and J lost 6 bases; unmatched junction nucleotides: 13. The CDR3: CASRLSRTGIDEKLFF. The CDR3 DNA sequence: TGTGCCAGCAGGCTATCGCGGACAGGAATCGATGAAAAACTGTTTTTT.

This sequence joins TRBV7-2 and TRBJ2-1; either TRBD1 or TRBD2 may supply D (5 bases each). CDR3 size: 17 residues. The V gene's germline CDR1 is SGHTA and CDR2 FQGNSA. V gave up 6 bases and J gave up 10 bases, with 28 bases separating them. The CDR3: CASSYTGTFGGSVEQFF. The CDR3 DNA follows: TGTGCCAGCAGTTACACAGGTACCTTTGGGGGATCTGTAGAGCAGTTCTTC.

The rearrangement links TRBV5-5 to TRBJ2-3; maybe TRBD2 (5 bases). Germline V gene lookup returns CDR1 SGHKS and CDR2 YYEKEE (reference sequence). The CDR3 runs to 13 residues. The V and J ends lost 2 bases and 5 bases respectively, with 9 bases between them. The CDR3 DNA sequence: TGTGCCAGCAGCTTAACGGGAATAGATACGCAGTATTTT. Protein sequence: CASSLTGIDTQYF.

This clonotype was observed a few times. The chain joins TRBV28 to TRBJ1-1; D is possibly TRBD1 (6 bases). The V gene's germline CDR1 is MDHEN and CDR2 SYDVKM. The CDR3 sequence is 14 residues long. Trimming pared 10 bases from V and 10 bases from J, leaving 25 bases between. CDR3 bases: TGTGCCACCGAGGAAGAAGGGGGGCTTTTCTTAGCTTTCTTT. This codes for CATEEEGGLFLAFF.

This clonotype was counted only a few times. The rearrangement joins TRBV20-1 to TRBJ2-7; 13 nucleotides match TRBD2. The CDR3 extends over 19 amino acids. V was clipped by 6 bases and J by 7 bases; unmatched bases: 24. Per the germline V gene, CDR1 is DFQATT and CDR2 is SNEGSKA (reference sequence). In DNA, the CDR3 is TGCAGTGCAGAGCCCGTAAGGACTAGCGGGAGCCCCTTGTTCGGGGAGCAGTACTTC. The encoded protein is CSAEPVRTSGSPLFGEQYF.

The chain links TRBV7-2 to TRBJ1-1; D is uncertain. CDR1 is SGHTA, CDR2 FQGNSA, per germline. The CDR3 covers 14 residues. Trimming removed 3 bases at V and 1 base at J, with 9 bases between. The CDR3 loop reads CASSLSGKNTEAFF. The CDR3 DNA is TGTGCCAGCAGCTTGTCGGGGAAGAACACTGAAGCTTTCTTT.

V is TRBV18 and J is TRBJ2-1; tentatively, D is TRBD2 (6 bases). The germline V gene encodes CDR1 KGHSH and CDR2 LQKENI. This CDR3 region has 17 residues. The V gene lost 1 base and the J gene lost 0 bases, with 13 bases spanning the gap. Written as DNA, the CDR3 is TGTGCCAGCTCACCACAGGACTGGCGGGGCTCCTACAATGAGCAGTTCTTC. This translates into CASSPQDWRGSYNEQFF.

The sample holds a few counts of this clonotype. The rearrangement uses TRBV7-2 and TRBJ1-1, with TRBD1 matching over 8 bases. J lost 8 bases, V lost 5 bases, and 16 bases had no gene match. The CDR3 is made up of 16 amino acids. Germline CDR1 and CDR2: SGHTA and FQGNSA. The CDR3 bases are TGTGCCAGCAGCCTTCGGACAGGGACGGGGAGAATGGAAGCTTTCTTT. This codes for CASSLRTGTGRMEAFF.